The rows below give T cell receptor beta chains drawn from one sample of a study of blood T cells in healthy people across ages. TCRdb independently ran MiXCR on the 5' RACE reads; one entry per CDR3 protein. The table records over 1.5 million distinct CDR3 sequences, roughly 49% of them present only once. The sequencing sample was made of blood. These receptors were obtained from a woman aged 40 to 55 in good health. Both conserved end residues are part of each CDR3.

V gene	CDR3 protein
TRBV28	CASRGREGYGYTF
TRBV4-2	CASSQSEGISQPQHF
TRBV5-5	CASSLGADWDEQYF
TRBV5-1	CASSLSPTGVAGFQETQYF
TRBV28	CASSPSTDQYF
TRBV27	CASSLLWRGGPDEQFF
TRBV29-1	CSAPRGLAGGSSYNEQYF
TRBV28	CAGSSPGGPRGTDTQYF
TRBV29-1	CSAVKPARSYEQYF
TRBV20-1	CSARSSGDSSYNEQYF
TRBV2	CASSLRDGVYGYTF